The present entry profiles one TCR beta chain with its context. Germline-derived CDR1 and CDR2 are LNHDA and SQIVND (reference sequence). V lost 0 bases and J lost 2, with 3 bases in between. CDR3 size: 13 residues. The data are from a study of shared clonotypes between healthy human individuals. Generated by immunoSEQ multiplex PCR, the TCRdb table keeps only in-frame clones and is missing some. The top ten clones hold 0.085% to 0.11% of a sample with roughly 590,000 clones, about 95% of them seen once. Naive CD8 cells, CD45RO-negative and positively selected for CCR7, excluded terminally differentiated effector memory CD45RA+ cells.

The chain joins TRBV19 to TRBJ2-3; D unclear. This clonotype was sampled from a young woman in good health. Sequencing was done on a sample of naive CD8+ T cells sorted from blood. CDR3 coding DNA: TGTGCCAGTAGTATAGATCTCACAGATACGCAGTATTTT. Amino acid sequence: CASSIDLTDTQYF. The complete variable domain, with remaining parts taken from reference TRBV19 and TRBJ2-3, reads DGGITQSPKYLFRKEGQNVTLSCEQNLNHDAMYWYRQDPGQGLRLIYYSQIVNDFQKGDIAEGYSVSREKKESFPLTVTSAQKNPTAFYLCASSIDLTDTQYFGPGTRLTVL.